The source of this T cell receptor beta chain is a study of T cells in Graves' hyperthyroidism and ophthalmopathy. Whole-study context: Peripheral blood was acquired at first diagnosis, ahead of any therapy whatsoever.

Authors of the study amplified TCR beta CDR3 regions from RNA transcripts. The TCR CDR3 first-round RT-PCR relied on the HTBI primer set. TCRdb independently ran MiXCR on the multiplex PCR reads; one entry per CDR3 protein. The profile shows hundreds of thousands of distinct CDR3 sequences, roughly 15% of them singletons. Study findings and constraints: Blood also showed most of the thyroid clonotypes that were expanded above 0.001.

This clonotype was observed many times. Antigen unknown. Duration under 3 months, a NOSPECS grade of at least 4, and a Clinical Activity Score of at least 3 characterized the ophthalmopathy patients. Diagnostic assessment was based on clinical symptoms, serum thyroxine and TRAb, thyroid ultrasound and orbital computed tomography. Sequencing used blood. The TCR was taken from a woman between 50 and 59 years old with Graves' ophthalmopathy.

CDR3: CASGLVLGGAVNTEAFF. The CDR3 nucleotides are TGTGCTAGTGGTTTGGTACTCGGGGGCGCGGTGAACACTGAAGCTTTCTTT. V usage is TRBV12-5 and J usage is TRBJ1-1, with D tentatively TRBD1 (6 bases). Trimming took off 0 bases at V and 0 bases at J, with 14 bases between the two ends. CDR3 length: 17 residues. In germline, CDR1 is LGHNT, CDR2 FRNRAP.